The rows below give T cell receptor beta chains drawn from one sample of a study of OX40 agonist ivuxolimab in advanced cancers. The method was immunoSEQ multiplex PCR; TCRdb's version includes in-frame clones alone and lacks a portion of them. The sample includes 80,000 or so clones, approximately 85% of them seen just once. Source: CD4+ or CD8+ T cells sorted from blood, taken in a trial of the OX40 agonist ivuxolimab. Receptors originate from an adult with an advanced solid tumor such as melanoma, head and neck, liver or kidney cancer. CDR3s include the opening cysteine and the closing phenylalanine or tryptophan. The order of the fields is V gene, D gene, J gene, clone size, CDR3 protein, CDR3 DNA. A D gene is named only where the DNA matches it firmly. For some rows the clone size is stated as once, few or many, or as a class when expanded; others skip it.

TRBV28	-	TRBJ1-2	-	CASSLPSGRSGYTF	TGTGCCAGCAGTTTACCATCGGGACGCAGTGGCTACACCTTC
TRBV30	-	TRBJ1-6	once	CAWSGAGDNSPLHF	TGTGCCTGGAGTGGGGCAGGGGATAATTCACCCCTCCACTTT
TRBV9	TRBD2	TRBJ2-3	-	CASSFGVAGDTQYF	TGTGCCAGCAGCTTCGGGGTAGCGGGAGATACGCAGTATTTT
TRBV27	TRBD1	TRBJ2-7	-	CASSPIGTGVYEQYF	TGTGCCAGCAGCCCCATCGGGACAGGTGTGTACGAGCAGTACTTC
TRBV6-6	-	TRBJ1-2	-	CASSYIGQTYGYTF	TGTGCCAGCAGTTATATTGGGCAGACATATGGCTACACCTTC
TRBV19	-	TRBJ2-2	-	CASSTKTSAGELFF	TGTGCCAGTAGTACAAAAACCTCCGCCGGGGAGCTGTTTTTT
TRBV7-2	TRBD2	TRBJ2-5	few	CASSSAGRGRETQYF	TGTGCCAGCAGCTCGGCGGGGAGGGGAAGGGAGACCCAGTACTTC
TRBV18	-	TRBJ2-1	-	CASSLIRALGFNEQFF	TGTGCCAGCTCACTAATCCGGGCCCTCGGGTTTAATGAGCAGTTCTTC
TRBV14	-	TRBJ2-3	-	CASSPERIILPRHF	TGTGCCAGCAGCCCTGAAAGAATAATCCTTCCGAGGCATTTT
TRBV5-6	-	TRBJ2-7	-	CASSRGSPSYEQYF	TGTGCCAGCAGCCGTGGATCGCCCTCCTACGAGCAGTACTTC
TRBV7-9	-	TRBJ1-5	-	CASSSRDSNQPQHF	TGTGCCAGCAGCAGCCGGGACAGCAATCAGCCCCAGCATTTT
TRBV10-3	TRBD1	TRBJ2-2	-	CASSDRGNTGELFF	TGTGCCAGCAGCGACAGGGGAAACACCGGGGAGCTGTTTTTT
TRBV27	-	TRBJ2-6	-	CASSFSGTSGANVLTF	TGTGCCAGCAGTTTTTCCGGGACCTCTGGGGCCAACGTCCTGACTTTC
TRBV5-4	TRBD1	TRBJ2-7	-	CASSLGTGVNYEQYF	TGTGCCAGCAGCTTGGGGACAGGGGTTAACTACGAGCAGTACTTC